The text below deals with one TCR beta chain. What it binds is not known. This sample is drawn from a study of CD8 T cells in ankylosing spondylitis. Whole-study results and caveats: Within ankylosing spondylitis blood, a TCR beta motif made up of seven or eight highly homologous variants appeared to be characteristic.

TCRdb re-called the 5' RACE reads through MiXCR, storing one row per CDR3 protein. The sample has tens of thousands of distinct CDR3 sequences, around 25% seen once. The CDR3 contains 15 residues. Germline V gene data show CDR1 as MNHNS and CDR2 as SASEGT. V was pared by 6 bases and J by 10 bases, with 19 bases between. This rearrangement joins TRBV6-1 to TRBJ1-6; the D gene is possibly TRBD1 (5 bases). Sample: blood, either unsorted or a sorted T cell fraction (not recorded which). The sequence was collected from a male donor with ankylosing spondylitis or in good health (not recorded which). This CDR3 is CASSGAQGTGSPLHF. The CDR3, as DNA: TGTGCCAGCAGCGGGGCGCAGGGCACGGGATCACCCCTCCACTTT.